The 31 T cell receptor beta chains below were found in one sample sequenced in a study of control samples from healthy donors and cancer patients. Profiling relied on immunoSEQ multiplex PCR, and the TCRdb table lists in-frame clones only, not all of them. Here the sample spans 60,000 to 95,000 clones, 89% being singletons. Sample: PBMCs. The receptors shown here come from a woman aged 45-65 years with colorectal cancer.

The chain links TRBV7-9 to TRBJ2-1; no clear D gene. Germline V gene data show CDR1 as SEHNR and CDR2 as FQNEAQ (reference sequence). Trimming took off 6 bases at V and 9 bases at J, with 15 bases between the two ends. CDR3 length equals 13 residues. The CDR3 DNA is TGTGCCAGCAGGATAGGCCAAAATCGTGAGCAGTTCTTC. It encodes CASRIGQNREQFF.

The genes are TRBV5-1 and TRBJ1-5; 9 nucleotides align to TRBD1. The germline gives CDR1 SGHRS, CDR2 YFSETQ. CDR3 length: 15 amino acids. V gave up 4 bases and J gave up 6 bases; unmatched junction bases: 8. CDR3 nucleotides: TGCGCCAGCAGCCTCTCCGGGACAGGGAGTCAGCCCCAGCATTTT. It specifies CASSLSGTGSQPQHF.

The gene calls are TRBV15 and TRBJ2-1; D is ambiguous. The CDR3 extends over 12 amino acids. The germline V gene encodes CDR1 LNHNV and CDR2 YYDKDF (reference sequence). Between the trimmed V and J ends, which lost 1 base and 9 bases, there was a span of 7 bases. The CDR3 DNA reads as TGTGCCACCAGCAGAGCCCTGGGTGAGCAGTTCTTC. Translating gives CATSRALGEQFF.

V and J are TRBV7-2 and TRBJ1-1; TRBD1 is a possible D gene (5 bases). Trimming cost V 0 bases and J 6 bases, with 8 bases left between them. CDR1 and CDR2 (germline): SGHTA, FQGNSA. CDR3 size: 13 residues. The DNA for the CDR3 is TGTGCCAGCAGCTTAGCGGGGGTCTCTGAAGCTTTCTTT. Protein sequence: CASSLAGVSEAFF.

V usage is TRBV7-9 and J usage is TRBJ1-4; the match to TRBD1 covers 8 bases. The V and J ends lost 1 base and 7 bases, in that order; junction bases with no gene match: 11. This CDR3 has 17 amino acids. Germline assignment: CDR1 SEHNR and CDR2 FQNEAQ (reference sequence). The CDR3 reads CASSLGGQDTKGEKLFF. The DNA of the CDR3 is TGTGCCAGCAGCTTAGGGGGACAGGACACGAAAGGTGAAAAACTGTTTTTT. Using reference TRBV7-9 and TRBJ1-4 for the parts outside the CDR3, the full variable domain is DTGVSQNPRHKITKRGQNVTFRCDPISEHNRLYWYRQTLGQGPEFLTYFQNEAQLEKSRLLSDRFSAERPKGSFSTLEIQRTEQGDSAMYLCASSLGGQDTKGEKLFFGSGTQLSVL.

The chain couples TRBV28 to TRBJ1-6; D may be TRBD1 (5 bases). V gave up 5 bases and J gave up 14 bases, with 13 bases separating them. Germline V gene lookup returns CDR1 MDHEN and CDR2 SYDVKM. The CDR3 extends over 12 amino acids. CDR3 sequence reads: CASSNQGRALHF. CDR3 nucleotide sequence: TGTGCCAGCAGTAACCAGGGTCGAGCCCTCCACTTT.

V and J are TRBV5-8 and TRBJ2-7, with D uncertain. The CDR3 is made up of 12 amino acids. V was clipped by 4 bases and J by 4 bases, with 9 bases between them. Germline V gene data show CDR1 as SGHTS and CDR2 as YDEGEE. The CDR3 region is CASSRLNYEQYV. The CDR3, as DNA: TGTGCCAGCAGCCGCCTGAATTACGAGCAGTACGTC.

This rearrangement joins TRBV15 to TRBJ2-7; 9 bases match TRBD2. V trimming: 2 bases; J trimming: 5 bases; junction bases outside the gene matches: 7. Germline CDR1 and CDR2: LNHNV and YYDKDF (reference sequence). This CDR3 has 15 residues. The CDR3 DNA reads TGTGCCACCAGCAGAAATTACCTAGCGGGGAACGAGCAGTACGTC. Its protein is CATSRNYLAGNEQYV.

The V gene is TRBV6-5, the J gene TRBJ1-5; TRBD1 matches at 10 bases. The CDR3 extends over 15 amino acids. Germline loops: CDR1 MNHEY, CDR2 SVGAGI. Trimming cost V 6 bases and J 3 bases; bases outside gene matches: 5. As DNA, the CDR3 is TGTGCCAGCAGCGGGGGGACAGGGGCCAATCAGCCCCAGCATTTT. Protein sequence: CASSGGTGANQPQHF.

The chain joins TRBV27 to TRBJ1-6, with 8 bases matching TRBD1. The germline V gene encodes CDR1 MNHEY and CDR2 SMNVEV (reference sequence). The CDR3 consists of 15 residues. Germline trimming cut 5 bases from V and 7 bases from J; bases unmatched to any gene: 7. The CDR3 nucleotides read TGTGCCAGCAGTCTAAGGGACAGGCCGAATTCACCCCTCCACTTT. Its translation: CASSLRDRPNSPLHF.

V is TRBV5-5 and J is TRBJ1-2; no clear D gene. V shed 2 bases and J shed 4 bases, with 9 bases lying between them. The CDR3 has 13 residues. The V gene's germline CDR1 is SGHKS and CDR2 YYEKEE (reference sequence). The CDR3 protein is CASSLSGLYGYTF. The CDR3 DNA reads as TGTGCCAGCAGCTTAAGTGGGCTCTATGGCTACACCTTC.

The chain carries TRBV11-1 and TRBJ1-1; TRBD1 is a possible D gene (6 bases). Looked up from germline, CDR1 is SGHAT and CDR2 is FQDESV (reference sequence). V was trimmed by 0 bases and J by 5 bases, leaving 7 bases between them. CDR3 length: 13 residues. CDR3 loop: CASSLARGTEAFF. In DNA form, the CDR3 reads TGTGCCAGCAGCTTAGCTAGGGGGACTGAAGCTTTCTTT. Variable domain in full (rest from reference TRBV11-1 and TRBJ1-1): EAEVAQSPRYKITEKSQAVAFWCDPISGHATLYWYRQILGQGPELLVQFQDESVVDDSQLPKDRFSAERLKGVDSTLKIQPAELGDSAMYLCASSLARGTEAFFGQGTRLTVV.

This clone appeared a few times. V usage is TRBV2 and J usage is TRBJ2-1; D possibly corresponds to TRBD2 (6 bases). The germline V gene encodes CDR1 SNHLY and CDR2 FYNNEI. This CDR3 has 15 amino acids. V was clipped by 6 bases and J by 4 bases, with 16 bases between them. CDR3 coding DNA: TGTGCCAGCAGAATTCTCGGGGGTGATTACAATGAGCAGTTCTTC. Residues: CASRILGGDYNEQFF.

This rearrangement joins TRBV5-1 to TRBJ1-6; 7 nucleotides align to TRBD1. J was trimmed by 7 bases and V by 1 base; bases with no gene match: 5. The CDR3 totals 15 residues. CDR1 is SGHRS and CDR2 is YFSETQ in the germline V gene. CDR3 region: CASSLKGTENSPLHF. DNA of the CDR3: TGCGCCAGCAGCTTGAAGGGGACAGAGAATTCACCCCTCCACTTT. Complete variable domain (other parts from reference TRBV5-1 and TRBJ1-6): KAGVTQTPRYLIKTRGQQVTLSCSPISGHRSVSWYQQTPGQGLQFLFEYFSETQRNKGNFPGRFSGRQFSNSRSEMNVSTLELGDSALYLCASSLKGTENSPLHFGNGTRLTVT.

The sample holds a few counts of this clone. This chain's CDR3 is CASSLIGPGYEQYV. In DNA form, the CDR3 reads TGTGCCAGCAGCTTAATAGGCCCCGGCTACGAGCAGTACGTC. This rearrangement joins TRBV7-9 to TRBJ2-7; D is unclear. The CDR3 totals 14 residues. The germline V gene encodes CDR1 SEHNR and CDR2 FQNEAQ (reference sequence). V was trimmed by 2 bases and J by 3 bases, leaving 11 bases between them.

The chain recombines TRBV4-3 with TRBJ2-1, with unresolved D. The germline V and J ends were trimmed by 5 bases and 2 bases, with 7 bases remaining between them. The germline gives CDR1 LGHNA, CDR2 YSLEER. The CDR3 consists of 13 residues. For the CDR3, the DNA is TGCGCCAGCAGCGCGTTGCCCTACAATGAGCAGTTCTTC. Its translation: CASSALPYNEQFF.

This chain joins TRBV18 and TRBJ2-2; D possibly corresponds to TRBD1 (6 bases). V was shortened by 3 bases and J by 0 bases, with 11 bases between the two germline ends. Germline loops: CDR1 KGHSH, CDR2 LQKENI. The CDR3 is 16 amino acids. The CDR3 nucleotides are TGTGCCAGCTCACCCCAGGGGCAAACGAACACCGGGGAGCTGTTTTTT. Amino acid sequence: CASSPQGQTNTGELFF.

This rearrangement joins TRBV24-1 to TRBJ2-5; 8 bases line up with TRBD1. The junction had 7 bases not matched to a gene; V was cut back by 3 bases and J by 5 bases. The CDR3 runs to 15 residues. Germline V gives CDR1 KGHDR, CDR2 SFDVKD. The CDR3 loop reads CATSDTTGAGETQYF. The CDR3 DNA reads as TGTGCCACCAGTGATACGACAGGGGCAGGGGAGACCCAGTACTTC.

The chain employs TRBV20-1 and TRBJ1-2; 7 nucleotides match TRBD1. With 3 bases clipped from V and 3 bases from J, the junction kept 7 bases outside the gene matches. Germline V CDR1 and CDR2: DFQATT, SNEGSKA (reference sequence). CDR3 length: 14 residues. CDR3 amino acids: CSASFPGQDYGYTF. The CDR3 DNA reads TGCAGTGCTAGTTTCCCCGGACAGGACTATGGCTACACCTTC.

The rearrangement joins TRBV19 to TRBJ2-5, with D maybe TRBD1 (5 bases). Between the trimmed V and J ends, which lost 3 bases and 1 base, there was a span of 9 bases. Looked up from germline, CDR1 is LNHDA and CDR2 is SQIVND (reference sequence). The CDR3 runs 14 residues. The CDR3, as DNA: TGTGCCAGTAGTATCAGCAGGGCCCAAGAGACCCAGTACTTC. This encodes CASSISRAQETQYF. The whole variable domain, remainder taken from reference TRBV19 and TRBJ2-5, is DGGITQSPKYLFRKEGQNVTLSCEQNLNHDAMYWYRQDPGQGLRLIYYSQIVNDFQKGDIAEGYSVSREKKESFPLTVTSAQKNPTAFYLCASSISRAQETQYFGPGTRLLVL.

V and J are TRBV6-6 and TRBJ1-1; 8 positions match TRBD1. CDR1 and CDR2 from the germline V gene are MNHNY and SVGAGI (reference sequence). The CDR3 sequence is 13 residues long. Trimming cost V 9 bases and J 5 bases; bases outside gene matches: 8. The CDR3 DNA is TGTGCCAGTTCCCAGGGGGCGGGGACTGAAGCTTTCTTT. Protein product: CASSQGAGTEAFF.

This clone showed up just once. The chain employs TRBV24-1 and TRBJ2-1, with TRBD1 matching over 7 bases. Germline CDR1 KGHDR, CDR2 SFDVKD. Trimming cost V 0 bases and J 0 bases; bases outside gene matches: 10. CDR3 length: 19 residues. The chain's CDR3 is CATSDLQGDSLSSYNEQFF. For the CDR3, the DNA is TGTGCCACCAGTGATTTGCAGGGGGACAGCCTAAGCTCCTACAATGAGCAGTTCTTC.

The chain has TRBV7-2 and TRBJ2-1; D is possibly TRBD1 or TRBD2 (6 bases each). From germline, CDR1 is SGHTA and CDR2 FQGNSA. This CDR3 is built from 16 residues. V dropped 0 bases and J dropped 7 bases, with 16 bases sitting between them. CDR3 in DNA: TGTGCCAGCAGCTTAGCGAGGGGGGTGAAGACAAATGAGCAGTTCTTC. Amino acids: CASSLARGVKTNEQFF. The full variable domain, in which reference TRBV7-2 and TRBJ2-1 provide the parts outside the CDR3, is GAGVSQSPSNKVTEKGKDVELRCDPISGHTALYWYRQSLGQGLEFLIYFQGNSAPDKSGLPSDRFSAERTGGSVSTLTIQRTQQEDSAVYLCASSLARGVKTNEQFFGPGTRLTVL.

There are a few counts of this clone. This chain connects TRBV5-1 to TRBJ2-1, with 8 bases aligning to TRBD2. CDR1 is SGHRS and CDR2 is YFSETQ in the germline V gene. The CDR3 runs to 12 residues. V was clipped by 6 bases and J by 8 bases; unmatched bases: 4. The CDR3 loop reads CASISGRDEQFF. Here the CDR3 DNA reads TGCGCCAGCATCTCCGGGAGGGATGAGCAGTTCTTC.

This chain connects TRBV7-9 to TRBJ1-1; no reliable D call. Trimming took 8 bases from V and 7 from J, leaving 17 bases between them. The CDR3 contains 13 residues. Germline lookup yields CDR1 SEHNR and CDR2 FQNEAQ (reference sequence). The CDR3 bases are TGTGCCAGCCTTCTTCTCGGGAGTGATGAAGCTTTCTTT. Translation gives CASLLLGSDEAFF.

This clone was counted at least ten times. The chain couples TRBV18 to TRBJ1-1; D is undetermined. V lost 0 bases and J 1 base, leaving 9 bases between the germline ends. CDR3 length: 15 residues. Germline V gene data show CDR1 as KGHSH and CDR2 as LQKENI. For the CDR3, the DNA is TGTGCCAGCTCACCACCGCCGGCGGGGAACACTGAAGCTTTCTTT. Its protein is CASSPPPAGNTEAFF.

V gene TRBV24-1 combines with J gene TRBJ1-2; D possibly corresponds to TRBD1 (5 bases). This CDR3 contains 14 residues. V dropped 4 bases and J dropped 9 bases, with 17 bases sitting between them. The germline CDR1 and CDR2 sequences are KGHDR and SFDVKD. CDR3 sequence reads: CATSDRDLPYRYTF. CDR3 nucleotides: TGTGCCACCAGTGACCGGGACCTCCCTTATCGCTACACCTTC.

V is TRBV7-6 and J is TRBJ2-1, with a possible D match to TRBD2 (5 bases). This CDR3 is built from 16 residues. The germline V gene encodes CDR1 SGHVS and CDR2 FNYEAQ. Trimming took off 5 bases at V and 0 bases at J, with 14 bases between the two ends. The chain's CDR3 is CASSLGASSSYNEQFF. The CDR3 nucleotides read TGTGCCAGCAGCCTGGGAGCCTCGAGCTCCTACAATGAGCAGTTCTTC.

This sequence joins TRBV18 and TRBJ1-1; D perhaps matches TRBD1 (6 bases). The CDR3 length is 12 residues. V gave up 6 bases and J gave up 7 bases, with 12 bases separating them. CDR1 and CDR2 (germline): KGHSH, LQKENI. In nucleotides, the CDR3 is TGTGCCAGCTCGTCGGGACACTTTGAAGCTTTCTTT. This sequence encodes CASSSGHFEAFF.

The rearrangement uses TRBV7-2 and TRBJ1-5; D is possibly TRBD1 (6 bases). The CDR3 contains 15 residues. Trimming took off 1 base at V and 5 bases at J, with 12 bases between the two ends. Germline CDR1 reads SGHTA; CDR2 reads FQGNSA. The CDR3 region is CASSLEGVPHQPQHF. The CDR3 DNA follows: TGTGCCAGCAGCTTAGAGGGGGTGCCCCATCAGCCCCAGCATTTT.

The V call is TRBV6-5, the J call TRBJ2-1, with D tentatively TRBD2 (5 bases). CDR1 and CDR2 from the germline V gene are MNHEY and SVGAGI. The CDR3 extends over 14 amino acids. With 8 bases removed from V and 6 bases from J, the gap between germline ends came to 17 bases. The CDR3 DNA is TGTGCCAGCGGGAGACGGATCTCTCCCAATGAGCAGTTCTTC. This codes for CASGRRISPNEQFF.